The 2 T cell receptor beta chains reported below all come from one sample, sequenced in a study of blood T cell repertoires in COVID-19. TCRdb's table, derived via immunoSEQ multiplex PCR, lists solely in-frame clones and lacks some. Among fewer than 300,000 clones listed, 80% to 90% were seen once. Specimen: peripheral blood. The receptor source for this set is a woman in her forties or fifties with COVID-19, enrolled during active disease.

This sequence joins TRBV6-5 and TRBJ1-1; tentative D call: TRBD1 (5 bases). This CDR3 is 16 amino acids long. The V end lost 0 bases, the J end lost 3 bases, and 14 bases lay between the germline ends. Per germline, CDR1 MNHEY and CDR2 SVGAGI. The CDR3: CASSYSSRTRYTEAFF. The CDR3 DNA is TGTGCCAGCAGTTACTCATCCAGGACAAGATACACTGAAGCTTTCTTT.

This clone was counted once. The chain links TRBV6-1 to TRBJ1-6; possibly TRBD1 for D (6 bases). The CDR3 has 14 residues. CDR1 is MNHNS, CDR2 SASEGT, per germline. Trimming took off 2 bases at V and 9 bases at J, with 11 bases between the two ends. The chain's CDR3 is CASSELQGSSPLHF. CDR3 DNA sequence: TGTGCCAGCAGTGAATTACAGGGTAGTTCACCCCTCCACTTT.